This T cell receptor (beta chain) was found in a study of tissue T cells after allogeneic stem cell transplantation. Regarding the study as a whole: Across patients, clones rarely overlapped, yet motif clusters were shared tissue-specifically.

This clone was detected once. As yet, its antigen is unknown. Gene labels here are mouse ones. The read ends 1 residue shy of where the CDR3 ends; the end is completed using the germline J gene. Looked up from germline, CDR1 is NNHDY and CDR2 is SYVADS. The CDR3 is made up of 16 amino acids. Trimming removed 2 bases from V and 4 bases from J; junction bases left unmatched: 6. Generated by immunoSEQ multiplex PCR, the TCRdb table keeps only in-frame clones and is missing some. The table has around 580 clones, approximately 73% seen once; the top ten hold under 8%. Sequencing was performed on liver tissue. This rearrangement joins TRBV13-3 to TRBJ2-3; 11 nucleotides line up with TRBD2. This clonotype was obtained from a female BALB/c mouse in good health. MHC haplotype: H2-d. The covered CDR3 bases are TGTGCCAGCAGTGACCGCGGACTGGGGGGCTCAGAAACGCTGTAT. Amino acids: CASSDRGLGGSETLY. The whole CDR3 protein reads CASSDRGLGGSETLYF.